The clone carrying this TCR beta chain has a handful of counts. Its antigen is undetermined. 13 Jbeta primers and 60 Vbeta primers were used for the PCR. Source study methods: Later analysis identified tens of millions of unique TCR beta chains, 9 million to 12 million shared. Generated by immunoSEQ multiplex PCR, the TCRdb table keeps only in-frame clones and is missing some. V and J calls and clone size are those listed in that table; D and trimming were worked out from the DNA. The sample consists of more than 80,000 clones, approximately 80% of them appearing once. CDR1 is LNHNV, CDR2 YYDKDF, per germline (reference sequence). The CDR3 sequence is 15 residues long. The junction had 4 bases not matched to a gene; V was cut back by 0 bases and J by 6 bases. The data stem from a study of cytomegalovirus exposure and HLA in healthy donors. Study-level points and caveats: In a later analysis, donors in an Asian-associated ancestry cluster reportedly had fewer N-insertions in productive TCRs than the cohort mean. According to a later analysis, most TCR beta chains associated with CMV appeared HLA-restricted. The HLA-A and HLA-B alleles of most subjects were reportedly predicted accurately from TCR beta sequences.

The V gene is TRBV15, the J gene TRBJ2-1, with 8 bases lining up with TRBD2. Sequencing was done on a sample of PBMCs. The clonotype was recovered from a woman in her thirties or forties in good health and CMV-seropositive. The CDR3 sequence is CATSREAGVPNEQFF. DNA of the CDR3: TGTGCCACCAGCAGAGAAGCGGGAGTCCCCAATGAGCAGTTCTTC.